Shown below are 3 T cell receptor beta chains from a single sample sequenced in a study of T-cell memory formation after mild COVID-19. MiXCR was run by TCRdb on the 5' RACE reads, yielding one entry per CDR3 protein. The data show 140,000 or so distinct CDR3 sequences, about a fifth seen once. Sequencing was carried out using PBMCs or a T cell subset sorted from them (not recorded which). These receptor sequences come from an adult woman who had mild COVID-19 (a few samples of this study predate the infection). Cell type and time point are not known.

The V call is TRBV28, the J call TRBJ2-1, with 11 bases aligning to TRBD2. Germline V CDR1 and CDR2: MDHEN, SYDVKM. This CDR3 has 18 residues. Unmatched junction bases numbered 10, after V lost 6 bases and J lost 0 bases. The CDR3: CASRPRVLAGDSYNEQFF. The CDR3 region has the DNA TGTGCCAGCAGACCGAGGGTACTAGCGGGAGACTCCTACAATGAGCAGTTCTTC.

This clonotype showed up just a few times. This rearrangement joins TRBV7-6 to TRBJ2-4; D is possibly TRBD1 or TRBD2 (5 bases each). In germline, CDR1 is SGHVS, CDR2 FNYEAQ. The V end lost 2 bases, the J end lost 9 bases, and 14 bases lay between the germline ends. This CDR3 contains 14 residues. The CDR3 DNA reads TGTGCCAGCAGCTTAACCAGGGAGATATCCATTCAGTACTTC. This encodes CASSLTREISIQYF.

This clonotype was counted only a few times. The V gene is TRBV2, the J gene TRBJ2-7; a possible D gene is TRBD1 (5 bases). Trimming removed 8 bases at V and 0 bases at J, with 14 bases between. The CDR3 is 14 amino acids. Per the germline V gene, CDR1 is SNHLY and CDR2 is FYNNEI. The CDR3 region has the DNA TGTGCCAGCTGTAAAGACAGACGCTCCTACGAGCAGTACTTC. This sequence encodes CASCKDRRSYEQYF.